This T cell receptor (beta chain) was retrieved from a study of blood T cells in healthy people across ages. Isolating PBMCs gave at least 7 million of these cells per sample. The CDR3 consists of 13 residues. Trimming cost V 0 bases and J 7 bases, with 10 bases left between them. Germline V gene lookup returns CDR1 SGDLS and CDR2 YYNGEE. This clonotype was picked up a small number of times. Antigen unknown. Study-wide points: Per-million-T-cell TCR beta diversity fell roughly linearly with age.

Primed by a sample-barcoded 5' primer and a J-beta primer mix, a second PCR proceeded for about 7 to 11 cycles. Each CDR3 protein is one row after TCRdb ran MiXCR on the 5' RACE reads. The sample records about 760,000 distinct CDR3 sequences, around 50% being singletons. Material: blood. The rearrangement uses TRBV9 and TRBJ1-2; D gene uncertain. The sequence derives from a man between 40 and 49 years old in good health. CDR3 sequence reads: CASSVGAKGGYTF. CDR3 DNA sequence: TGTGCCAGCAGCGTAGGAGCAAAAGGTGGCTACACCTTC.